These 28 T cell receptor beta chains share one sample of origin, sequenced in a study of blood T cells in healthy people across ages. For the second PCR, which ran for about 6 to 11 cycles, a sample-barcoded 5' primer and a J-beta primer mix were used. TCRdb fed the 5' RACE reads into MiXCR, producing one record per CDR3 protein. The table shows some 750,000 distinct CDR3 sequences, with approximately 21% occurring only once. Sequencing input: blood. These receptors were taken from a man in his 70s in good health.

The J gene is TRBJ1-1, the V gene TRBV24-1; 10 nucleotides align to TRBD1. Germline V gene data show CDR1 as KGHDR and CDR2 as SFDVKD. The CDR3 is 17 amino acids. V was pared by 2 bases and J by 4 bases, with 9 bases of the junction left unmatched. CDR3 sequence: CATSDSGTGAKGTEAFF. The CDR3 DNA sequence: TGTGCCACCAGTGATTCCGGGACAGGGGCTAAGGGCACTGAAGCTTTCTTT.

This clonotype was seen only once. The chain carries TRBV14 and TRBJ2-1; D not resolved. Trimming shortened V by 0 bases and J by 14 bases, and 11 bases separated the two germline ends. CDR1 SGHDN and CDR2 FVKESK come from the germline V gene. The CDR3 totals 12 residues. For the CDR3, the DNA is TGTGCCAGCAGCCAAGACTATCCGGCAAAGTTCTTC. Its translation: CASSQDYPAKFF.

The chain uses TRBV20-1 and TRBJ2-7, with D tentatively TRBD1 (6 bases). V lost 3 bases to trimming and J lost 0 bases, with 9 bases between them. The CDR3 consists of 13 residues. Looked up from germline, CDR1 is DFQATT and CDR2 is SNEGSKA (reference sequence). CDR3 region: CSASTGSSYEQYV. CDR3 coding DNA: TGCAGTGCTAGCACAGGGAGCTCCTACGAGCAGTACGTC.

DNA of the CDR3: TGTGCCAGCAGCCCGTGGGGAGGGGGCTCATACAATGAGCAGTTCTTC. It codes for CASSPWGGGSYNEQFF. The rearrangement links TRBV3-1 to TRBJ2-1; TRBD1 or TRBD2 may be the D gene (7 bases each). This CDR3 spans 16 amino acids. Trimming stripped 4 bases from V and 4 bases from J, with 17 bases between. Germline V CDR1 and CDR2: LGHDT, YNNKEL (reference sequence).

The rearrangement joins TRBV6-5 to TRBJ2-3; D perhaps matches TRBD1 (5 bases). The CDR3 contains 14 residues. The germline V and J ends were trimmed by 7 bases and 3 bases, with 14 bases remaining between them. Germline V gene sequence: CDR1 MNHEY, CDR2 SVGAGI. The DNA of the CDR3 is TGTGCCAGCAAATCCCATAGGGGAACAGATACGCAGTATTTT. Translated, it gives CASKSHRGTDTQYF.

CDR3 sequence: CASSEWASTDTQYF. CDR3 sequence (DNA): TGTGCCAGCAGTGAGTGGGCTAGCACAGATACGCAGTATTTT. The gene calls are TRBV25-1 and TRBJ2-3; no firm D call. Germline CDR1 is MGHDK and CDR2 is SYGVNS. With 3 bases removed from V and 0 bases from J, the gap between germline ends came to 7 bases. The CDR3 is made up of 14 amino acids.

The chain combines TRBV3-1 with TRBJ2-1; D gene uncertain. This CDR3 comprises 15 residues. V shed 3 bases and J shed 0 bases, with 9 bases lying between them. Germline CDR1 LGHDT, CDR2 YNNKEL (reference sequence). CDR3 loop: CASSQSGNSYNEQFF. CDR3 nucleotide sequence: TGTGCCAGCAGCCAGAGTGGGAACTCCTACAATGAGCAGTTCTTC.

This clonotype has just one count. The rearrangement links TRBV21-1 to TRBJ2-7. The J call may be mistaken, given a closer DNA end match to TRBJ2-1. TRBV21-1 is an annotated pseudogene. The CDR3 consists of 12 residues. The CDR3 is CASSKINNEQFF. For the CDR3, the DNA is TGTGCCAGCAGCAAGATAAACAATGAGCAGTTCTTC.

The gene calls are TRBV11-2 and TRBJ1-2; a weak D match, TRBD1 (5 bases). Trimming shortened V by 7 bases and J by 2 bases, and 11 bases separated the two germline ends. Germline CDR1 is SGHAT and CDR2 is FQNNGV. The CDR3 extends over 13 amino acids. The CDR3 region has the DNA TGTGCCAGCAAACAGGACATCAACTATGGCTACACCTTC. Translation: CASKQDINYGYTF.

A few counts support this clonotype. The V and J genes are TRBV5-1 and TRBJ2-1; D may be TRBD2 (6 bases). Germline loops: CDR1 SGHRS, CDR2 YFSETQ. CDR3 length: 15 amino acids. V shed 3 bases and J shed 3 bases, with 13 bases lying between them. The chain's CDR3 is CASSSGGSGYNEQFF. The CDR3 nucleotides are TGCGCCAGCAGCTCCGGAGGTAGCGGCTACAATGAGCAGTTCTTC.

The chain couples TRBV24-1 to TRBJ2-3; D might be TRBD1 (6 bases). The V end was cut by 7 bases, the J end by 7 bases, with 14 bases between. The germline CDR1 and CDR2 sequences are KGHDR and SFDVKD. The CDR3 spans 13 residues. The CDR3 DNA sequence: TGTGCCACCAGCCGACCAGGGGTGAATACGCAGTATTTT. Its protein product is CATSRPGVNTQYF.

This chain connects TRBV4-1 to TRBJ1-5; 10 nucleotides agree with TRBD1. The CDR3 loop spans 19 amino acids. The germline V gene encodes CDR1 MGHRA and CDR2 YSYEKL. Losses at the gene ends were 0 bases for V and 2 bases for J; bases not matched to a gene: 10. The CDR3 spells CASSQDRGTGEVGNQPQHF. The CDR3 DNA reads as TGCGCCAGCAGCCAAGATCGGGGGACAGGGGAAGTGGGCAATCAGCCCCAGCATTTT.

The chain is built from TRBV11-2 and TRBJ1-1; D remains ambiguous. The CDR3 totals 13 residues. Looked up from germline, CDR1 is SGHAT and CDR2 is FQNNGV. Between the trimmed V and J ends, which lost 5 bases and 3 bases, there was a span of 10 bases. CDR3 in DNA: TGTGCCAGCAGCCTCGCCCGCTACACTGAAGCTTTCTTT. It translates to CASSLARYTEAFF.

The chain links TRBV20-1 to TRBJ2-7; 7 nucleotides match TRBD2. The CDR3 loop spans 13 amino acids. Germline V gives CDR1 DFQATT, CDR2 SNEGSKA (reference sequence). V gave up 8 bases and J gave up 1 base; unmatched junction bases: 8. The DNA of the CDR3 is TGCAGTCCTCTTGGCGGGAGTTCCTACGAGCAGTACTTC. Translation gives CSPLGGSSYEQYF.

V usage is TRBV20-1 and J usage is TRBJ2-2; D is uncertain. The germline V gene encodes CDR1 DFQATT and CDR2 SNEGSKA (reference sequence). V was clipped by 8 bases and J by 3 bases, with 16 bases between them. This CDR3 comprises 14 residues. The CDR3: CSPGLRSDTGELFF. As DNA, the CDR3 is TGCAGTCCTGGGTTGAGGAGTGACACCGGGGAGCTGTTTTTT.

The gene calls are TRBV5-1 and TRBJ2-3, with 13 bases fitting TRBD2. Germline V gives CDR1 SGHRS, CDR2 YFSETQ. V gave up 4 bases and J gave up 9 bases; unmatched junction bases: 11. CDR3 length: 16 residues. DNA of the CDR3: TGCGCCAGCAGCGTGATACTAGCGGGGGGGCCGCAAACGCAGTATTTT. Its protein product is CASSVILAGGPQTQYF.

There are a few counts of this clonotype. This sequence joins TRBV7-9 and TRBJ2-5; D possibly corresponds to TRBD2 (6 bases). The ends were cut back, 6 bases at V and 0 bases at J, with 17 bases in the middle. CDR1 and CDR2 from the germline V gene are SEHNR and FQNEAQ (reference sequence). The CDR3 is made up of 16 amino acids. The CDR3 nucleotides read TGTGCCAGCAGTTCGCCGGGACTCAAGTACCAAGAGACCCAGTACTTC. Translated: CASSSPGLKYQETQYF.

V and J are TRBV20-1 and TRBJ2-5, with 11 bases that match TRBD2. This CDR3 comprises 15 residues. With V trimmed by 6 bases and J by 0 bases, 6 bases remained unmatched. Germline V gene lookup returns CDR1 DFQATT and CDR2 SNEGSKA (reference sequence). CDR3 amino acids: CSATSGGLYQETQYF. The CDR3 DNA reads TGCAGTGCCACTAGCGGGGGCCTGTACCAAGAGACCCAGTACTTC.

This chain connects TRBV7-2 to TRBJ1-4; TRBD1 might be the D (5 bases). This CDR3 is 17 amino acids long. Trimming took 1 base from V and 3 from J, leaving 15 bases between them. Germline CDR1 reads SGHTA; CDR2 reads FQGNSA. The CDR3 DNA reads as TGTGCCAGCAGCTTAGTAGCAAGGGGAGCTTCTAATGAAAAACTGTTTTTT. Translated, it gives CASSLVARGASNEKLFF.

This clonotype was seen a few times. The chain combines TRBV6-4 with TRBJ2-1; TRBD1 is a possible D gene (5 bases). The ends were cut back, 4 bases at V and 9 bases at J, with 16 bases in the middle. The CDR3 is made up of 14 amino acids. CDR1 and CDR2 (germline): MRHNA, SNTAGT. The CDR3 coding sequence is TGTGCCAGCAGTGGGTTAAGGGGTTCGGGTGAGCAGTTCTTC. Translating it yields CASSGLRGSGEQFF.

This clonotype was seen only a few times. The CDR3 loop is CASSSSDSHTIYF. As DNA, the CDR3 is TGTGCCAGCTCGTCCTCTGACTCGCACACCATATATTTT. The rearrangement uses TRBV27 and TRBJ1-3; D is uncertain. The length of the CDR3 is 13 residues. The V gene's germline CDR1 is MNHEY and CDR2 SMNVEV (reference sequence). Trimming removed 8 bases at V and 8 bases at J, with 16 bases between.

The CDR3 bases are TGTGCCAGCAGTTATAGAAGCCTAGAGCAGTTCTTC. The encoded protein is CASSYRSLEQFF. The V call is TRBV6-6, the J call TRBJ2-1; D unclear. The V and J ends lost 3 bases and 10 bases respectively, with 10 bases between them. The V gene's germline CDR1 is MNHNY and CDR2 SVGAGI (reference sequence). The CDR3 runs 12 residues.

The V call is TRBV27, the J call TRBJ2-5; D might be TRBD1 (6 bases). The CDR3 has 17 amino acids. Germline CDR1 is MNHEY and CDR2 is SMNVEV (reference sequence). Trimming left V 0 bases short and J 4 bases short, with 18 bases between. The CDR3 sequence is CASSLSKVRGPRETQYF. In nucleotides, the CDR3 is TGTGCCAGCAGTTTATCGAAGGTCAGGGGACCTCGAGAGACCCAGTACTTC.

There are a few counts of this clonotype. V and J are TRBV11-2 and TRBJ2-5; the D is unclear. The J call may not be correct, given that the DNA end is closer to TRBJ2-7. The CDR3 has 15 amino acids. CDR1 and CDR2 from the germline V gene are SGHAT and FQNNGV. The chain's CDR3 is CASRTGYDPFYEQYF. The CDR3, as DNA: TGTGCCAGCAGAACCGGCTACGACCCATTCTACGAGCAGTACTTC.

This clonotype was counted a few times. The rearrangement joins TRBV20-1 to TRBJ2-3, with D possibly TRBD2 on 5 matching bases. The CDR3 runs 14 residues. V lost 3 bases and J 1 base, leaving 11 bases between the germline ends. Germline assignment: CDR1 DFQATT and CDR2 SNEGSKA (reference sequence). The CDR3 reads CSASVQEGTDTQYF. The DNA of the CDR3 is TGCAGTGCTAGCGTCCAGGAGGGCACAGATACGCAGTATTTT.

This rearrangement joins TRBV12-3 or TRBV12-4 to TRBJ1-2, with 7 bases that match TRBD1. V lost 1 base to trimming and J lost 2 bases; unmatched junction nucleotides: 4. The CDR3 consists of 15 residues. The CDR3 reads CASSLEGARNYGYTF. Written as DNA, the CDR3 is TGTGCCAGCAGTTTAGAGGGGGCGCGGAACTATGGCTACACCTTC.

This chain joins TRBV12-3 or TRBV12-4 and TRBJ1-1, with a possible D match to TRBD1 (5 bases). The CDR3 is made up of 13 amino acids. V lost 4 bases to trimming and J lost 4 bases, with 10 bases between them. The CDR3 sequence is CASSSLRGTEAFF. The CDR3 DNA reads as TGTGCCAGCAGTTCCCTAAGGGGCACTGAAGCTTTCTTT.

This clonotype turned up a few times. The chain joins TRBV5-1 to TRBJ2-3, with 8 bases that match TRBD1. CDR3 length: 14 residues. After removal of 5 bases from V and 3 bases from J, the junction contained 5 bases not matched to a gene. Germline CDR1 SGHRS, CDR2 YFSETQ. This chain's CDR3 is CASRKTGATDTQYF. The CDR3 coding sequence is TGCGCCAGCAGAAAGACAGGGGCGACAGATACGCAGTATTTT. Drawing the rest from reference TRBV5-1 and TRBJ2-3, the complete variable domain is KAGVTQTPRYLIKTRGQQVTLSCSPISGHRSVSWYQQTPGQGLQFLFEYFSETQRNKGNFPGRFSGRQFSNSRSEMNVSTLELGDSALYLCASRKTGATDTQYFGPGTRLTVL.